Listed below are T cell receptor beta chains from one sample, sequenced in a study of blood T cell repertoires in COVID-19. Repertoires were generated with immunoSEQ multiplex PCR, while TCRdb's copy carries only in-frame clones and drops some. The data hold more than 150,000 clones, with less than 95% observed a single time. Sequenced material: peripheral blood. These receptors were collected from a man under 40 with COVID-19, enrolled during active disease. CDR3s include the opening cysteine and the closing phenylalanine or tryptophan. Each record gives: D gene, V gene, J gene, clone size, CDR3 protein, CDR3 DNA. A D gene is named only where the DNA matches it firmly. Rows may omit the clone size; those that give it use once, few, many or a size class.

d_call: TRBD2
v_call: TRBV7-2
j_call: TRBJ2-1
clone_size: few
cdr3_aa: CASSSGGGFLYNEQFF
cdr3_nt: TGTGCCAGCAGCTCGGGCGGGGGGTTCCTCTACAATGAGCAGTTCTTC

d_call: .
v_call: TRBV5-1
j_call: TRBJ2-2
clone_size: .
cdr3_aa: CASSEATSGELFF
cdr3_nt: TGCGCCAGCAGCGAAGCCACGAGCGGGGAGCTGTTTTTT

d_call: TRBD1
v_call: TRBV19
j_call: TRBJ2-1
clone_size: .
cdr3_aa: CASTRGQGSSYNEQFF
cdr3_nt: TGTGCCAGTACCCGTGGACAGGGGAGCTCCTACAATGAGCAGTTCTTC

d_call: .
v_call: TRBV6-5
j_call: TRBJ1-5
clone_size: few
cdr3_aa: CASREGFQPQHF
cdr3_nt: TGTGCCAGCAGGGAGGGTTTCCAGCCCCAGCATTTT

d_call: TRBD1
v_call: TRBV5-5
j_call: TRBJ1-2
clone_size: .
cdr3_aa: CASSFSGTGVRYGYTF
cdr3_nt: TGTGCCAGCAGCTTTTCCGGGACAGGGGTACGCTATGGCTACACCTTC

d_call: .
v_call: TRBV7-9
j_call: TRBJ1-1
clone_size: .
cdr3_aa: CASSWGDTEAFF
cdr3_nt: TGTGCCAGCAGCTGGGGGGACACTGAAGCTTTCTTT

d_call: TRBD1
v_call: TRBV28
j_call: TRBJ1-5
clone_size: .
cdr3_aa: CASSPQGEGQPQHF
cdr3_nt: TGTGCCAGCAGTCCACAGGGGGAAGGACAGCCCCAGCATTTT

d_call: TRBD1
v_call: TRBV5-1
j_call: TRBJ2-1
clone_size: once
cdr3_aa: CASMLSTGGYDNEQFF
cdr3_nt: TGCGCCAGCATGTTATCCACAGGGGGTTATGACAATGAGCAGTTCTTC

d_call: .
v_call: TRBV6-1
j_call: TRBJ1-2
clone_size: .
cdr3_aa: CASSEGTDNYGYTF
cdr3_nt: TGTGCCAGCAGTGAAGGGACAGACAACTATGGCTACACCTTC

d_call: TRBD2
v_call: TRBV3-1/TRBV3-2
j_call: TRBJ2-7
clone_size: .
cdr3_aa: CASSQQDLASGETGGDFYEQYF
cdr3_nt: TGTGCCAGCAGCCAACAAGATCTTGCGTCAGGCGAGACCGGGGGGGATTTCTACGAGCAGTACTTC

d_call: TRBD1
v_call: TRBV28
j_call: TRBJ2-1
clone_size: few
cdr3_aa: CASSPPDRGNNEQFF
cdr3_nt: TGTGCCAGCAGTCCGCCGGACAGGGGCAACAATGAGCAGTTCTTC

d_call: .
v_call: TRBV30
j_call: TRBJ1-6
clone_size: .
cdr3_aa: CAWGHSGPGAPLHF
cdr3_nt: TGTGCCTGGGGGCATTCGGGTCCAGGGGCACCCCTCCACTTT

d_call: .
v_call: TRBV3-1/TRBV3-2
j_call: TRBJ2-1
clone_size: .
cdr3_aa: CASSPTRGNEQFF
cdr3_nt: TGTGCCAGCAGCCCTACGCGCGGGAATGAGCAGTTCTTC

d_call: .
v_call: TRBV5-6
j_call: TRBJ2-1
clone_size: .
cdr3_aa: CASSPGDNEQFF
cdr3_nt: TGTGCCAGCAGCCCCGGGGACAATGAGCAGTTCTTC

d_call: .
v_call: TRBV10-3
j_call: TRBJ1-1
clone_size: .
cdr3_aa: CAIRDTGLNTEAFF
cdr3_nt: TGTGCCATCAGGGACACAGGGCTGAACACTGAAGCTTTCTTT

d_call: .
v_call: TRBV3-1/TRBV3-2
j_call: TRBJ1-2
clone_size: .
cdr3_aa: CASSQLQGSHGYTF
cdr3_nt: TGTGCCAGCAGCCAACTACAGGGCTCTCATGGCTACACCTTC

d_call: TRBD2
v_call: TRBV14
j_call: TRBJ2-5
clone_size: .
cdr3_aa: CASSQAGLAGSQETQYF
cdr3_nt: TGTGCCAGCAGCCAAGCCGGACTAGCGGGAAGCCAAGAGACCCAGTACTTC

d_call: .
v_call: TRBV5-4
j_call: TRBJ2-2
clone_size: .
cdr3_aa: CASSSEALTNTGELFF
cdr3_nt: TGTGCCAGCAGCTCAGAGGCCTTGACGAACACCGGGGAGCTGTTTTTT

d_call: .
v_call: TRBV19
j_call: TRBJ1-3
clone_size: once
cdr3_aa: CASSIGTDSGNTIYF
cdr3_nt: TGTGCCAGTAGTATAGGGACAGACTCTGGAAACACCATATATTTT

d_call: .
v_call: TRBV10-3
j_call: TRBJ2-5
clone_size: once
cdr3_aa: CAISDTGAGGETQYF
cdr3_nt: TGTGCCATCAGTGACACAGGGGCAGGGGGGGAGACCCAGTACTTC

d_call: TRBD1
v_call: TRBV10-2
j_call: TRBJ2-3
clone_size: .
cdr3_aa: CASSTGGRSDTQYF
cdr3_nt: TGCGCCAGCAGTACAGGGGGCCGATCAGATACGCAGTATTTT

d_call: .
v_call: TRBV27
j_call: TRBJ1-6
clone_size: .
cdr3_aa: CASSLANSPLHF
cdr3_nt: TGTGCCAGCAGTTTAGCGAATTCACCCCTCCACTTT

d_call: .
v_call: TRBV14
j_call: TRBJ1-1
clone_size: .
cdr3_aa: CASSQGLRLNTEAFF
cdr3_nt: TGTGCCAGCAGCCAGGGCCTCCGACTAAACACTGAAGCTTTCTTT

d_call: .
v_call: TRBV7-3
j_call: TRBJ1-1
clone_size: .
cdr3_aa: CASSLYLNTEAFF
cdr3_nt: TGTGCCAGCAGCTTATATTTGAACACTGAAGCTTTCTTT

d_call: .
v_call: TRBV5-6
j_call: TRBJ1-2
clone_size: .
cdr3_aa: CASSLGPGVNYGYTF
cdr3_nt: TGTGCCAGCAGCTTAGGTCCCGGGGTAAACTATGGCTACACCTTC

d_call: .
v_call: TRBV2
j_call: TRBJ1-1
clone_size: .
cdr3_aa: CASSELGVSNTEAFF
cdr3_nt: TGTGCCAGCAGTGAGCTAGGGGTCTCAAACACTGAAGCTTTCTTT